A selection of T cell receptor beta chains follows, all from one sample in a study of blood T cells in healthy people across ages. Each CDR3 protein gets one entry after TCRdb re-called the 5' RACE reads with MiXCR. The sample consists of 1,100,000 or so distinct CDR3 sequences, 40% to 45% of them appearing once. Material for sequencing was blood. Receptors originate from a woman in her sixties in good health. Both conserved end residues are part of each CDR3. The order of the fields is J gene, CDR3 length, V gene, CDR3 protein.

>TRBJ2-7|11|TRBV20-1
CSANGEEEQYF
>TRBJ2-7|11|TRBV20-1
CTGAGGYEQYF
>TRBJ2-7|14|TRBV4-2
CASSQDLLAGEQYF
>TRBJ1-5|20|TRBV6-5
CASSYSTGGGLEIGNQPQHF
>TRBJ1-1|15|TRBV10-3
CAISVGGLADTEAFF
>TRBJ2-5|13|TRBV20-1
CSARDSVKETQYF
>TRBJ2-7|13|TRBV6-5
CASSRLPDYEQYF
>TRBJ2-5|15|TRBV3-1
CASSQNSGGQETQYF
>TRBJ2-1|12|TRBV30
CAWSGPTDEQFF
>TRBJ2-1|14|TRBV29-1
CSAVGLARGNEQFF
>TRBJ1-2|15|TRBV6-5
CASALPRGGNYGYTF